This TCR beta chain was recovered during a study of T cell changes during pregnancy in multiple sclerosis. Libraries were prepared by immunoSEQ multiplex PCR; TCRdb keeps only in-frame clonotypes and omits some of them. The profile shows under 50,000 clones, just over 90% of them singletons. Germline V gene sequence: CDR1 GTSNPN, CDR2 SVGIG (reference sequence). With V trimmed by 5 bases and J by 6 bases, 13 bases remained unmatched. The CDR3 is 15 residues long. V usage is TRBV30 and J usage is TRBJ1-2, with 9 bases identical to TRBD1. The sample was CD4+ T cells from peripheral blood mononuclear cells, taken in the first trimester of pregnancy. The source of this sequence is a female donor in good health, enrolled as a control in a pregnancy study. CDR3 loop: CAWGVQGARSHGYTF. The DNA for the CDR3 is TGTGCCTGGGGCGTACAGGGGGCGCGGTCCCATGGCTACACCTTC.